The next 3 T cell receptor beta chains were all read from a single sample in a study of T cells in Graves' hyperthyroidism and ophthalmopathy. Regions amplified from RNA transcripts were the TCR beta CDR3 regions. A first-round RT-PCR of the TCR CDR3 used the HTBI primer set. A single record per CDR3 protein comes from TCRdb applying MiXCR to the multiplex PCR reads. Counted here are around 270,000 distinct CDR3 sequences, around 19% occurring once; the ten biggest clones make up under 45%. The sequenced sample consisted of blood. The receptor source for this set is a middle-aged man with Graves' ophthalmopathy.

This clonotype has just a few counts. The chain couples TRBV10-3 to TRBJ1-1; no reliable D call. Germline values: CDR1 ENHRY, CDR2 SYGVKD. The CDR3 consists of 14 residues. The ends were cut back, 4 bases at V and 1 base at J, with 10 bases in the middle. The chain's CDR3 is CAISGPPGNTEAFF. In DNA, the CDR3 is TGTGCCATCAGTGGGCCCCCGGGGAACACTGAAGCTTTCTTT.

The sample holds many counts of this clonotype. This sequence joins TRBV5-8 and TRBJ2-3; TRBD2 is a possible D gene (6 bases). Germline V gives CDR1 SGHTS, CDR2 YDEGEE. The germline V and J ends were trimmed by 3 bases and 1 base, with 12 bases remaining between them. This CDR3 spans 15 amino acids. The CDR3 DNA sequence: TGTGCCAGCAGCTGGGACTTCGGACGCACAGATACGCAGTATTTT. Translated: CASSWDFGRTDTQYF.

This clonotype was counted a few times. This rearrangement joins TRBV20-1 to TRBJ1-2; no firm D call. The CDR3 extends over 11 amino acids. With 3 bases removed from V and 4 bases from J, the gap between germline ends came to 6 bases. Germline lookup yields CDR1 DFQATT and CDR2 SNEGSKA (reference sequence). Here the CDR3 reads CSASKGYGYTF. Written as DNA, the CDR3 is TGCAGTGCTAGCAAAGGCTATGGCTACACCTTC.